The rows below give T cell receptor beta chains drawn from one sample of a study of OX40 agonist ivuxolimab in advanced cancers. Profiled with immunoSEQ multiplex PCR; TCRdb holds only in-frame clones, not every one. The sample lists roughly 77,000 clones, roughly 90% occurring once. Sequenced material: CD4+ or CD8+ T cells sorted from blood, taken in a trial of the OX40 agonist ivuxolimab. Receptor source: an adult with an advanced solid tumor such as melanoma, head and neck, liver or kidney cancer. CDR3s include the opening cysteine and the closing phenylalanine or tryptophan. D genes are given only for firm matches. For some rows the clone size is stated as once, few or many, or as a class when expanded; others skip it.

j_gene | d_gene | abundance | v_gene | CDR3aa | CDR3nt
TRBJ2-1 | TRBD2 | - | TRBV4-1 | CASSPLAGVYNEQFF | TGCGCCAGCAGCCCCCTAGCGGGAGTGTACAATGAGCAGTTCTTC
TRBJ2-1 | - | - | TRBV15 | CATSRGSERYNEQFF | TGTGCCACCAGCAGAGGATCTGAACGGTACAATGAGCAGTTCTTC
TRBJ1-1 | TRBD1 | - | TRBV6-1 | CASSEVGHRGTEAFF | TGTGCCAGCAGTGAAGTGGGACACAGGGGCACTGAAGCTTTCTTT
TRBJ2-2 | TRBD2 | once | TRBV27 | CASSRQLAGVAGELFF | TGTGCCAGCAGTCGCCAACTAGCGGGAGTGGCCGGGGAGCTGTTTTTT
TRBJ2-1 | TRBD1 | - | TRBV5-1 | CASSLQGAAAISYNEQFF | TGCGCCAGCAGCTTGCAGGGGGCAGCGGCGATCTCCTACAATGAGCAGTTCTTC
TRBJ2-3 | - | - | TRBV5-8 | CASSARTTSDTQYF | TGTGCCAGCAGCGCCAGGACTACTTCAGATACGCAGTATTTT
TRBJ1-2 | - | - | TRBV18 | CASSPGGNYGYTF | TGTGCCAGCTCACCGGGGGGAAACTATGGCTACACCTTC
TRBJ2-7 | - | - | TRBV29-1 | CSVGWIAYEQYF | TGCAGCGTTGGTTGGATTGCCTACGAGCAGTACTTC
TRBJ1-1 | TRBD1 | - | TRBV9 | CASSPRPGQKRSEAFF | TGTGCCAGCAGCCCCCGACCGGGACAGAAACGAAGTGAAGCTTTCTTT
TRBJ1-5 | - | - | TRBV5-4 | CASSLEPTKGNQPQHF | TGTGCCAGCAGCTTGGAGCCCACGAAGGGCAATCAGCCCCAGCATTTT
TRBJ2-7 | - | - | TRBV7-2 | CASSLKGGGEGYEQYF | TGTGCCAGCAGCTTAAAGGGGGGCGGGGAGGGCTACGAGCAGTACTTC
TRBJ2-1 | - | - | TRBV5-1 | CASIRGGLYNEWQFF | TGCGCCAGCATACGCGGGGGCCTTTACAATGAGTGGCAGTTCTTC
TRBJ2-3 | TRBD2 | - | TRBV12-5 | CASGLAPGGGLAGGQGDTQYF | TGTGCTAGTGGTTTGGCCCCGGGGGGCGGACTAGCGGGAGGGCAAGGAGATACGCAGTATTTT
TRBJ2-1 | - | - | TRBV9 | CASSVVTGPYNEQFF | TGTGCCAGCAGCGTAGTAACAGGCCCCTACAATGAGCAGTTCTTC
TRBJ2-1 | - | - | TRBV6-1 | CASSESRNEQFF | TGTGCCAGCAGTGAATCCCGGAATGAGCAGTTCTTC
TRBJ1-1 | TRBD1 | - | TRBV7-2 | CASSSTDRPEAFF | TGTGCCAGCAGCTCGACGGACAGGCCTGAAGCTTTCTTT
TRBJ1-1 | - | - | TRBV5-4 | CASSSLDTNTEAFF | TGTGCCAGCAGCTCCCTGGACACGAACACTGAAGCTTTCTTT
TRBJ2-3 | - | - | TRBV19 | CASSIERGADTQYF | TGTGCCAGTAGTATAGAAAGGGGCGCAGATACGCAGTATTTT
TRBJ2-5 | TRBD1 | - | TRBV28 | CASSSSRDRGRESWTQYF | TGTGCCAGCAGTTCGTCCCGGGACAGGGGGCGGGAGTCTTGGACCCAGTACTTC
TRBJ1-4 | - | - | TRBV11-2 | CASSLDPLKNKATNEKLFF | TGTGCCAGCAGCTTAGATCCCCTCAAAAATAAGGCAACTAATGAAAAACTGTTTTTT
TRBJ2-1 | TRBD2 | - | TRBV9 | CASSPRGGTREYNEQFF | TGTGCCAGCAGCCCGAGGGGGGGGACTAGAGAATACAATGAGCAGTTCTTC
TRBJ2-3 | - | - | TRBV6-5 | CASRHSTDTQYF | TGTGCCAGCAGACATTCCACAGATACGCAGTATTTT
TRBJ2-2 | - | - | TRBV11-3 | CASSSQVTGELFF | TGTGCCAGCAGCTCACAGGTCACCGGGGAGCTGTTTTTT
TRBJ1-1 | TRBD1 | few | TRBV6-5 | CASSRDRVSTEAFF | TGTGCCAGCAGCAGGGACAGGGTTAGCACTGAAGCTTTCTTT
TRBJ2-3 | TRBD2 | - | TRBV4-3 | CASSHTSGSTDTQYF | TGCGCCAGCAGCCATACTAGCGGCAGCACAGATACGCAGTATTTT
TRBJ2-1 | - | - | TRBV7-9 | CASSFSQGGYYNEQFF | TGTGCCAGCAGCTTCTCACAGGGAGGATATTACAATGAGCAGTTCTTC
TRBJ1-2 | - | - | TRBV19 | CASSIDRDSYYTF | TGTGCCAGTAGTATAGACAGGGACTCCTACTACACCTTC
TRBJ2-5 | TRBD2 | - | TRBV7-2 | CASSFVAGEQETQYF | TGTGCCAGCAGCTTCGTAGCGGGTGAGCAAGAGACCCAGTACTTC
TRBJ1-3 | - | few | TRBV4-2 | CASSQDWQALGNTIYF | TGTGCCAGCAGCCAAGATTGGCAGGCGTTGGGAAACACCATATATTTT
TRBJ1-2 | - | few | TRBV6-5 | CASSPPGRHGGYTF | TGTGCCAGCAGTCCGCCGGGACGGCATGGTGGCTACACCTTC
TRBJ2-1 | - | - | TRBV6-1 | CASSVGPEQFF | TGTGCCAGCAGTGTAGGGCCTGAGCAGTTCTTC
TRBJ2-3 | - | - | TRBV25-1 | CPHEPRQDTQYF | TGTCCCCATGAGCCGCGACAGGATACGCAGTATTTT
TRBJ2-1 | TRBD2 | - | TRBV11-3 | CASSLGGSGGNEQFF | TGTGCCAGCAGCTTGGGCGGGAGTGGTGGAAATGAGCAGTTCTTC
TRBJ2-3 | TRBD1 | - | TRBV11-2 | CASSLGGTGTDTQYF | TGTGCCAGCAGCTTAGGGGGGACAGGGACAGATACGCAGTATTTT
TRBJ2-1 | TRBD2 | - | TRBV29-1 | CSVAPLPQASRLAGLDEQFF | TGCAGCGTTGCGCCCCTGCCCCAAGCCTCTCGACTAGCGGGACTGGATGAGCAGTTCTTC
TRBJ2-7 | - | - | TRBV10-3 | CAISESWQGPYEQYF | TGTGCCATCAGTGAGTCCTGGCAGGGGCCCTACGAGCAGTACTTC
TRBJ2-1 | - | - | TRBV7-9 | CASSAAGFAGTAKEQFF | TGTGCCAGCAGCGCCGCGGGTTTTGCGGGGACCGCCAAGGAGCAGTTCTTC
TRBJ2-1 | TRBD2 | - | TRBV23-1 | CASSQLAGPYNEQFF | TGCGCCAGCAGTCAACTAGCGGGACCATACAATGAGCAGTTCTTC
TRBJ2-1 | - | - | TRBV6-5 | CASRFSTRGEQFF | TGTGCCAGCAGGTTCTCCACCAGAGGTGAGCAGTTCTTC
TRBJ2-3 | - | - | TRBV11-3 | CASSLDSTDTQYF | TGTGCCAGCAGCTTAGACTCGACAGATACGCAGTATTTT
TRBJ2-5 | TRBD2 | - | TRBV7-8 | CASSFDGGETQYF | TGTGCCAGCAGCTTCGACGGGGGGGAGACCCAGTACTTC
TRBJ2-7 | TRBD2 | few | TRBV30 | CAWSVSVGLAGTYEQYF | TGTGCCTGGAGTGTATCAGTGGGACTAGCGGGTACCTACGAGCAGTACTTC
TRBJ2-7 | - | - | TRBV4-3 | CASRATRSSYEQYF | TGCGCCAGCAGGGCTACTAGATCCAGCTACGAGCAGTACTTC
TRBJ2-1 | - | - | TRBV7-9 | CASSLDGPNEQFF | TGTGCCAGCAGCTTAGATGGTCCCAATGAGCAGTTCTTC
TRBJ2-3 | - | - | TRBV29-1 | CSVVPSTDTQYF | TGCAGCGTTGTGCCTAGCACAGATACGCAGTATTTT
TRBJ1-2 | - | - | TRBV30 | CAWSSRMDYGYTF | TGTGCCTGGAGTTCCAGGATGGACTATGGCTACACCTTC
TRBJ2-7 | TRBD1 | - | TRBV7-2 | CASSLARGQGRVNEQYF | TGTGCCAGCAGCTTAGCGCGGGGACAGGGGCGTGTTAACGAGCAGTACTTC